Presented here are 13 T cell receptor beta chains from one specimen sequenced in a study of technical replicates of blood from several donors. The table came from immunoSEQ multiplex PCR; TCRdb's copy has only in-frame clones and leaves some out. The sample includes tens of thousands of clones, around 90% of them seen just once. Sequencing was carried out using PBMCs. The receptors here all came from a human donor in good health. Some clones in this sample may be carry-over from other donors' samples.

CDR3 region: CASSHGTSGGLAKNIQYF. DNA for the CDR3: TGTGCCAGCAGCCATGGGACTAGCGGGGGATTAGCCAAAAACATTCAGTACTTC. The V call is TRBV11-1, the J call TRBJ2-4, with 14 positions matching TRBD2. This CDR3 has 18 residues. The V and J ends lost 5 bases and 0 bases, in that order; junction bases with no gene match: 6. From germline, CDR1 is SGHAT and CDR2 FQDESV (reference sequence). Together with reference TRBV11-1 and TRBJ2-4, the CDR3 gives the full variable domain: EAEVAQSPRYKITEKSQAVAFWCDPISGHATLYWYRQILGQGPELLVQFQDESVVDDSQLPKDRFSAERLKGVDSTLKIQPAELGDSAMYLCASSHGTSGGLAKNIQYFGAGTRLSVL.

The chain uses TRBV6-5 and TRBJ2-1; 10 bases align to TRBD2. The CDR3 contains 15 residues. Germline lookup yields CDR1 MNHEY and CDR2 SVGAGI. The junction had 4 bases not matched to a gene; V was cut back by 0 bases and J by 8 bases. For the CDR3, the DNA is TGTGCCAGCAGTTACTCGTTAGCGGGGGGCTATGAGCAGTTCTTC. Protein: CASSYSLAGGYEQFF.

The chain carries TRBV5-6 and TRBJ2-1; 9 nucleotides align to TRBD1. J gave up 10 bases and V 2 bases, and 13 bases lay outside the gene matches. This CDR3 is built from 16 residues. Germline V gene lookup returns CDR1 SGHDT and CDR2 YYEEEE. CDR3 region: CASSFRSGQGIREQFF. In DNA, the CDR3 is TGTGCCAGCAGCTTCAGGTCGGGACAGGGAATTCGGGAGCAGTTCTTC.

This clone was found once. The chain uses TRBV4-2 and TRBJ2-7, with D perhaps TRBD2 (5 bases). V shed 0 bases and J shed 2 bases, with 14 bases lying between them. Germline V CDR1 and CDR2: LGHNA, YNFKEQ. The CDR3 extends over 16 amino acids. The CDR3 loop reads CASSQDPAGATYEQYF. The CDR3 DNA sequence: TGTGCCAGCAGCCAAGATCCTGCGGGTGCAACCTACGAGCAGTACTTC.

This chain connects TRBV4-3 to TRBJ2-1; D not resolved. With 0 bases removed from V and 2 bases from J, the gap between germline ends came to 5 bases. From germline, CDR1 is LGHNA and CDR2 YSLEER. The CDR3 extends over 14 amino acids. As DNA, the CDR3 is TGCGCCAGCAGCCAAGATATTGCCTACAATGAGCAGTTCTTC. This gives the protein CASSQDIAYNEQFF.

V is TRBV4-2 and J is TRBJ2-7; 7 bases fit TRBD2. Losses at the gene ends were 1 base for V and 5 bases for J; bases not matched to a gene: 11. The germline V gene has CDR1 LGHNA and CDR2 YNFKEQ. The CDR3 runs 16 residues. CDR3 sequence (DNA): TGTGCCAGCAGCCAAGTATTCGGACTAGTATCCCACGAGCAGTACTTC. Translating it yields CASSQVFGLVSHEQYF.

This rearrangement joins TRBV5-4 to TRBJ1-2; the D gene is possibly TRBD1 (5 bases). The CDR3 spans 14 residues. In germline, CDR1 is SGHNT, CDR2 YYREEE (reference sequence). V gave up 0 bases and J gave up 5 bases, with 11 bases separating them. In DNA form, the CDR3 reads TGTGCCAGCAGCTTGGCTGGGGCGAGGTATGGCTACACCTTC. Amino acid sequence: CASSLAGARYGYTF.

The V call is TRBV4-3, the J call TRBJ2-7; 7 bases agree with TRBD2. The CDR3 extends over 14 amino acids. Germline trimming cut 8 bases from V and 1 base from J; bases unmatched to any gene: 8. Per the germline V gene, CDR1 is LGHNA and CDR2 is YSLEER. CDR3: CASRAERGSYEQYF. DNA of the CDR3: TGCGCCAGCCGCGCCGAGCGGGGTTCCTACGAGCAGTACTTC.

In this sample, this clone turned up a few times. The genes are TRBV2 and TRBJ2-6, with no clear D. V gave up 4 bases and J gave up 1 base, with 8 bases separating them. The length of the CDR3 is 15 residues. Germline-derived CDR1 and CDR2 are SNHLY and FYNNEI. In nucleotides, the CDR3 is TGTGCCAGCAGTGCTACCATTTCTGGGGCCAACGTCCTGACTTTC. Translating it yields CASSATISGANVLTF. Looking up the rest from reference TRBV2 and TRBJ2-6 gives the full variable domain: EPEVTQTPSHQVTQMGQEVILRCVPISNHLYFYWYRQILGQKVEFLVSFYNNEISEKSEIFDDQFSVERPDGSNFTLKIRSTKLEDSAMYFCASSATISGANVLTFGAGSRLTVL.

The chain recombines TRBV6-6 with TRBJ1-6; 10 positions agree with TRBD1. CDR3 size: 14 residues. The trim removed 6 bases at V and 8 bases at J, leaving 4 bases unmatched. Germline V gene data show CDR1 as MNHNY and CDR2 as SVGAGI (reference sequence). CDR3 region: CASSSGQGYSPLHF. DNA of the CDR3: TGTGCCAGCAGCTCGGGACAGGGGTATTCACCCCTCCACTTT.

This rearrangement joins TRBV7-9 to TRBJ1-2; D perhaps matches TRBD1 (5 bases). The CDR3 covers 14 residues. V lost 1 base to trimming and J lost 8 bases, with 14 bases between them. Germline V gives CDR1 SEHNR, CDR2 FQNEAQ (reference sequence). CDR3 DNA: TGTGCCAGCAGCTTAGTCGGTCAGGGAGGCGGCTACACCTTC. Protein: CASSLVGQGGGYTF. The full variable domain, in which reference TRBV7-9 and TRBJ1-2 provide the parts outside the CDR3, is DTGVSQNPRHKITKRGQNVTFRCDPISEHNRLYWYRQTLGQGPEFLTYFQNEAQLEKSRLLSDRFSAERPKGSFSTLEIQRTEQGDSAMYLCASSLVGQGGGYTFGSGTRLTVV.

The chain employs TRBV7-2 and TRBJ2-2; the match to TRBD2 covers 8 bases. The CDR3 is made up of 16 amino acids. The V and J ends lost 1 base and 6 bases, in that order; junction bases with no gene match: 7. Germline V lookup: CDR1 SGHTA, CDR2 FQGNSA. Here the CDR3 reads CASSLVSGGASGELFF. CDR3 coding DNA: TGTGCCAGCAGCTTAGTTTCCGGGGGGGCTTCCGGGGAGCTGTTTTTT.

The rearrangement uses TRBV4-3 and TRBJ2-6; D is possibly TRBD1 (6 bases). The CDR3 runs 18 residues. The V end was cut by 3 bases, the J end by 0 bases, with 15 bases between. Germline values: CDR1 LGHNA, CDR2 YSLEER. DNA for the CDR3: TGCGCCAGCAGCCACCCCGGGACACGGATCTCTGGGGCCAACGTCCTGACTTTC. Its translation: CASSHPGTRISGANVLTF.